The 30 T cell receptor beta chains below come from one sample, sequenced in a study of blood T cell repertoires in COVID-19. TCRdb's table, derived via immunoSEQ multiplex PCR, lists solely in-frame clones and lacks some. The sample holds 350,000 or so clones, almost 90% seen once. The sequenced material came from PBMCs or T cells enriched from blood (not recorded which). The receptors shown here come from a woman aged 25 to 45 who had been exposed to COVID-19.

A single count supports this clone. V is TRBV6-6 and J is TRBJ2-6; the D gene is possibly TRBD1 (6 bases). The CDR3 covers 18 residues. Germline lookup yields CDR1 MNHNY and CDR2 SVGAGI (reference sequence). The germline V and J ends were trimmed by 5 bases and 0 bases, with 17 bases remaining between them. CDR3 nucleotides: TGTGCCAGCAGTCGAAAGTCGGACAGTCCCTCTGGGGCCAACGTCCTGACTTTC. Translation gives CASSRKSDSPSGANVLTF.

The chain couples TRBV29-1 to TRBJ1-3; 7 nucleotides agree with TRBD1. The junction had 11 bases not matched to a gene; V was cut back by 6 bases and J by 0 bases. Germline V lookup: CDR1 SQVTM, CDR2 ANQGSEA. CDR3 length: 16 residues. This CDR3 is CSVQPGTADSGNTIYF. The DNA for the CDR3 is TGCAGCGTGCAACCCGGGACAGCGGACTCTGGAAACACCATATATTTT.

The chain uses TRBV6-4 and TRBJ1-1; D is undetermined. The CDR3 has 13 amino acids. The germline V and J ends were trimmed by 4 bases and 1 base, with 7 bases remaining between them. Germline V gene sequence: CDR1 MRHNA, CDR2 SNTAGT. CDR3 nucleotides: TGTGCCAGCAGTGCTCAGGAGAACACTGAAGCTTTCTTT. Residues: CASSAQENTEAFF.

Only a few counts were recorded for this clone. The chain is built from TRBV3-1 (or the pseudogene TRBV3-2) and TRBJ2-2; D is ambiguous. Between the trimmed V and J ends, which lost 8 bases and 6 bases, there was a span of 13 bases. Per the germline V gene, CDR1 is LGHDT and CDR2 is YNNKEL (reference sequence). The CDR3 is 13 amino acids. CDR3 amino acids: CASSSLYAGELFF. In DNA form, the CDR3 reads TGTGCCAGCTCCTCCCTGTATGCCGGGGAGCTGTTTTTT.

J is TRBJ2-1 and V is TRBV7-8, with no clear D. The CDR3 runs 16 residues. The germline CDR1 and CDR2 sequences are SGHVS and FQNEAQ. Trimming removed 4 bases from V and 8 bases from J, with 21 bases in between. CDR3 region: CASSYRGARSMDEQFF. DNA for the CDR3: TGTGCCAGCAGCTACCGTGGAGCCCGGAGTATGGATGAGCAGTTCTTC. The full variable domain, with the rest looked up from reference TRBV7-8 and TRBJ2-1, is GAGVSQSPRYKVAKRGQDVALRCDPISGHVSLFWYQQALGQGPEFLTYFQNEAQLDKSGLPSDRFFAERPEGSVSTLKIQRTQQEDSAVYLCASSYRGARSMDEQFFGPGTRLTVL.

This clone was observed a handful of times. The genes are TRBV28 and TRBJ2-1; 10 nucleotides match TRBD2. Germline V lookup: CDR1 MDHEN, CDR2 SYDVKM. CDR3 length: 19 amino acids. After removal of 8 bases from V and 6 bases from J, the junction contained 22 bases not matched to a gene. In DNA, the CDR3 is TGTGCCAGCGCGGCTATCCCAAGGGGGACTAGCGCCATATTCAATGAGCAGTTCTTC. This codes for CASAAIPRGTSAIFNEQFF.

This chain uses TRBV12-3 or TRBV12-4 with TRBJ2-5, with 8 bases fitting TRBD2. The junction had 2 bases not matched to a gene; V was cut back by 7 bases and J by 7 bases. The CDR3 is 11 residues long. CDR3 coding DNA: TGTGCCAGCACCCGGGGGGGGACCCAGTACTTC. Amino acid sequence: CASTRGGTQYF.

This rearrangement joins TRBV6-5 to TRBJ2-7; possibly TRBD1 for D (6 bases). CDR3 length: 12 amino acids. Trimming stripped 6 bases from V and 5 bases from J, with 11 bases between. Looked up from germline, CDR1 is MNHEY and CDR2 is SVGAGI. CDR3 nucleotide sequence: TGTGCCAGCAGACAGGGTAACCACGAGCAGTACTTC. Its translation: CASRQGNHEQYF.

The V call is TRBV27, the J call TRBJ2-1; TRBD2 agrees at 8 bases. Germline V gene data show CDR1 as MNHEY and CDR2 as SMNVEV (reference sequence). The CDR3 totals 16 residues. Trimming at V came to 0 bases and at J to 4 bases, leaving 5 bases not matched to a gene. The CDR3 sequence is CASSLSLQREYNEQFF. The CDR3 bases are TGTGCCAGCAGTTTATCGCTCCAGCGGGAGTACAATGAGCAGTTCTTC.

The rearrangement joins TRBV7-2 to TRBJ2-1; 7 positions agree with TRBD2. J gave up 0 bases and V 5 bases, and 4 bases lay outside the gene matches. Per the germline V gene, CDR1 is SGHTA and CDR2 is FQGNSA. The CDR3 loop spans 15 amino acids. The CDR3 coding sequence is TGTGCCAGCAGCGTCCTAGCGGCCTCCTACAATGAGCAGTTCTTC. Protein: CASSVLAASYNEQFF.

The chain carries TRBV9 and TRBJ2-5, with a possible D match to TRBD1 (5 bases). Germline lookup yields CDR1 SGDLS and CDR2 YYNGEE. Between the trimmed V and J ends, which lost 0 bases and 5 bases, there was a span of 8 bases. CDR3 size: 13 residues. CDR3 bases: TGTGCCAGCAGCGTAGGCAGGGTTGAGACCCAGTACTTC. Its translation: CASSVGRVETQYF.

This sequence joins TRBV2 and TRBJ2-2, with 10 bases lining up with TRBD2. With 9 bases clipped from V and 5 bases from J, the junction kept 9 bases outside the gene matches. Germline CDR1 and CDR2: SNHLY and FYNNEI. The CDR3 has 15 residues. The CDR3 DNA follows: TGTGCCAGTGGGACTAGCGAGACTGGGACCGGGGAGCTGTTTTTT. Encoded protein: CASGTSETGTGELFF.

This chain links TRBV11-3 with TRBJ1-2; 7 nucleotides match TRBD1. Germline values: CDR1 SGHNT, CDR2 YENEEA. Unmatched junction bases numbered 20, after V lost 8 bases and J lost 2 bases. This CDR3 contains 18 residues. The CDR3: CASSPYGGQIKGNYGYTF. The CDR3 DNA reads TGTGCCAGCTCTCCCTACGGGGGACAGATAAAAGGGAACTATGGCTACACCTTC.

This sequence joins TRBV11-2 and TRBJ1-6; TRBD1 agrees at 8 bases. V shed 5 bases and J 7 bases; nucleotides not matched to a gene: 7. Germline loops: CDR1 SGHAT, CDR2 FQNNGV. There are 15 residues in the CDR3. In DNA, the CDR3 is TGTGCCAGCAGCAAACGGGACAGGCTGAATTCACCCCTCCACTTT. Protein: CASSKRDRLNSPLHF.

The gene calls are TRBV6-1 and TRBJ1-2, with D maybe TRBD1 (5 bases). Germline CDR1 and CDR2: MNHNS and SASEGT. The CDR3 extends over 14 amino acids. Trimming removed 1 base at V and 4 bases at J, with 10 bases between. CDR3 amino acids: CASSEGTSFYGYTF. The CDR3 nucleotides read TGTGCCAGCAGTGAAGGGACAAGTTTCTATGGCTACACCTTC.

This chain links TRBV19 with TRBJ1-3; 7 nucleotides line up with TRBD1. Germline CDR1 and CDR2: LNHDA and SQIVND (reference sequence). The CDR3 runs to 16 residues. The V and J ends lost 5 bases and 2 bases, in that order; junction bases with no gene match: 9. Written as DNA, the CDR3 is TGTGCCAGTAGTGTCCCCACAGGGGCTACTGGAAACACCATATATTTT. As protein: CASSVPTGATGNTIYF.

V usage is TRBV7-9 and J usage is TRBJ1-5; D remains unclear. Trimming shortened V by 8 bases and J by 4 bases, and 15 bases separated the two germline ends. Looked up from germline, CDR1 is SEHNR and CDR2 is FQNEAQ (reference sequence). The CDR3 has 14 residues. The CDR3 DNA reads TGTGCCAGCCACCAGGCGGGGTCGAATCAGCCCCAGCATTTT. This encodes CASHQAGSNQPQHF. The variable domain in full, completed from reference TRBV7-9 and TRBJ1-5, reads DTGVSQNPRHKITKRGQNVTFRCDPISEHNRLYWYRQTLGQGPEFLTYFQNEAQLEKSRLLSDRFSAERPKGSFSTLEIQRTEQGDSAMYLCASHQAGSNQPQHFGDGTRLSIL.

This clone was recorded only once. V gene TRBV10-1 combines with J gene TRBJ1-4; no clear D gene. The CDR3 sequence is 13 residues long. Germline loops: CDR1 WNHNN, CDR2 SYGVQD (reference sequence). V gave up 5 bases and J gave up 7 bases, with 11 bases separating them. This chain's CDR3 is CASSQLIGEKLFF. The CDR3, as DNA: TGCGCCAGCAGTCAATTGATCGGTGAAAAACTGTTTTTT.

The CDR3 here is CASSLGTSGVYEQYF. In DNA, the CDR3 is TGTGCCAGCAGCTTGGGAACTAGCGGAGTTTACGAGCAGTACTTC. The V and J genes are TRBV5-8 and TRBJ2-7, with TRBD2 identical over 8 bases. Germline CDR1 is SGHTS and CDR2 is YDEGEE. The CDR3 is 15 amino acids. Losses at the gene ends were 0 bases for V and 4 bases for J; bases not matched to a gene: 6.

The chain uses TRBV7-9 and TRBJ2-1; D possibly corresponds to TRBD1 (6 bases). The CDR3 consists of 17 residues. CDR1 and CDR2 (germline): SEHNR, FQNEAQ (reference sequence). With 2 bases removed from V and 6 bases from J, the gap between germline ends came to 20 bases. The DNA for the CDR3 is TGTGCCAGCAGCTTACTGGGACAAGCCGGAAAGCGCAATGAGCAGTTCTTC. It specifies CASSLLGQAGKRNEQFF.

The rearrangement links TRBV5-1 to TRBJ2-3, with TRBD1 identical over 8 bases. V lost 4 bases and J lost 0; bases outside the gene matches: 7. The germline V gene encodes CDR1 SGHRS and CDR2 YFSETQ. CDR3 length equals 16 residues. The CDR3 coding sequence is TGCGCCAGCAGCCCGGGGACAGGTTCTAGCACAGATACGCAGTATTTT. The encoded protein is CASSPGTGSSTDTQYF.

The genes are TRBV11-3 and TRBJ2-7; TRBD2 might be the D (5 bases). Trimming cost V 3 bases and J 4 bases, with 16 bases left between them. The CDR3 runs 15 residues. Germline assignment: CDR1 SGHNT and CDR2 YENEEA. The CDR3 DNA sequence: TGTGCCAGCAGCTTGGGATCGACTACCTTATACGAGCAGTACTTC. It translates to CASSLGSTTLYEQYF.

J is TRBJ2-2 and V is TRBV5-1; 12 bases fit TRBD2. The V gene's germline CDR1 is SGHRS and CDR2 YFSETQ. The CDR3 spans 17 residues. Trimming took 3 bases from V and 3 from J; bases not matched to a gene: 6. CDR3 loop: CASSSGLAGSYTGELFF. The CDR3 nucleotides are TGCGCCAGCAGCTCGGGACTAGCGGGCAGTTACACCGGGGAGCTGTTTTTT.

The V gene is TRBV5-5, the J gene TRBJ2-1, with 7 bases matching TRBD2. The trim removed 4 bases at V and 3 bases at J, leaving 7 bases unmatched. CDR1 is SGHKS, CDR2 YYEKEE, per germline (reference sequence). The CDR3 extends over 15 amino acids. The CDR3, as DNA: TGTGCCAGCAGCGACTTAGCGGGCCGCTACAATGAGCAGTTCTTC. Its protein product is CASSDLAGRYNEQFF.

The CDR3 spells CSVAGSRGSNQPQHF. CDR3 in DNA: TGCAGCGTTGCCGGGTCCAGGGGAAGCAATCAGCCCCAGCATTTT. J is TRBJ1-5 and V is TRBV29-1, with a weak D call TRBD1 (6 bases). The V and J ends lost 4 bases and 1 base respectively, with 14 bases between them. Germline values: CDR1 SQVTM, CDR2 ANQGSEA. This CDR3 is 15 amino acids long. Together with reference TRBV29-1 and TRBJ1-5, the CDR3 gives the full variable domain: SAVISQKPSRDICQRGTSLTIQCQVDSQVTMMFWYRQQPGQSLTLIATANQGSEATYESGFVIDKFPISRPNLTFSTLTVSNMSPEDSSIYLCSVAGSRGSNQPQHFGDGTRLSIL.

This chain links TRBV6-5 with TRBJ1-5; 9 positions agree with TRBD1. Trimming took 8 bases from V and 5 from J; bases not matched to a gene: 7. CDR3 length equals 14 residues. CDR1 and CDR2 (germline): MNHEY, SVGAGI. CDR3 nucleotides: TGTGCCAGCTCGGGACAGGGAGGGGATCAGCCCCAGCATTTT. The encoded protein is CASSGQGGDQPQHF.

This chain joins TRBV28 and TRBJ1-2; D gene uncertain. Trimming shortened V by 5 bases and J by 4 bases, and 14 bases separated the two germline ends. The germline V gene has CDR1 MDHEN and CDR2 SYDVKM. The CDR3 loop spans 14 amino acids. Written as DNA, the CDR3 is TGTGCCAGCAGTAGACGGAGATCGCGCTATGGCTACACCTTC. Encoded protein: CASSRRRSRYGYTF.

This sequence joins TRBV29-1 and TRBJ1-1; D not resolved. This CDR3 spans 11 amino acids. Trimming took off 2 bases at V and 2 bases at J, with 3 bases between the two ends. Germline V lookup: CDR1 SQVTM, CDR2 ANQGSEA. This CDR3 is CSVEHNTEAFF. The CDR3 DNA follows: TGCAGCGTTGAACATAACACTGAAGCTTTCTTT.

The V and J genes are TRBV5-1 and TRBJ2-5; TRBD2 matches at 7 bases. The CDR3 contains 14 residues. The J segment lost 5 bases and the V segment lost 0 bases, leaving 4 bases of the junction unmatched. Germline V gene lookup returns CDR1 SGHRS and CDR2 YFSETQ. CDR3 sequence: CASSLASGMETQYF. CDR3 DNA: TGCGCCAGCAGCTTGGCTAGCGGTATGGAGACCCAGTACTTC.

J is TRBJ1-4 and V is TRBV6-5; D is perhaps TRBD1 (5 bases). This CDR3 contains 16 residues. The germline V gene has CDR1 MNHEY and CDR2 SVGAGI. The V gene lost 4 bases and the J gene lost 0 bases, with 12 bases spanning the gap. The CDR3 loop is CASSWRGVTTNEKLFF. In DNA form, the CDR3 reads TGTGCCAGCAGTTGGAGGGGAGTTACAACTAATGAAAAACTGTTTTTT.